The 15 T cell receptor beta chains given below trace back to one sample, sequenced in a study of vaccination effects on CD4 cells after COVID-19. Sequencing followed a ViraFEST assay step that expanded antigen-specific CD4+ T cells with viral peptide pools. Following a 10-day culture, CD4+ T cells were purified. Two-dose vaccination with either BNT162b2 or mRNA-1273 was given to the participants. Their target antigens are unknown. Assay used: immunoSEQ multiplex PCR; TCRdb lists only in-frame clones, some missing. The table lists more than 20,000 clones, 75% to 80% of them singletons, with 5.5% to 8% in the top ten. Sequenced material: CD4+ T cells from PBMCs cultured with SARS-CoV-2 spike peptides, taken after COVID-19 vaccination. The receptors originated from a human donor who received a COVID-19 vaccine. Some clones in this sample may be carry-over from other donors' samples.

The CDR3 region is CASSFGLGTEAFF. CDR3 bases: TGTGCCAGCAGCTTCGGCCTGGGCACTGAAGCTTTCTTT. This rearrangement joins TRBV7-2 to TRBJ1-1, with D unclear. CDR1 SGHTA and CDR2 FQGNSA come from the germline V gene. This CDR3 contains 13 residues. The V and J ends lost 3 bases and 4 bases respectively, with 9 bases between them.

This sequence joins TRBV5-1 and TRBJ1-2; D is undetermined. Germline values: CDR1 SGHRS, CDR2 YFSETQ. Between the trimmed V and J ends, which lost 0 bases and 0 bases, there was a span of 9 bases. This CDR3 region has 15 residues. The CDR3 loop is CASSLVPGANYGYTF. DNA of the CDR3: TGCGCCAGCAGCTTGGTTCCGGGAGCTAACTATGGCTACACCTTC.

The rearrangement uses TRBV4-3 and TRBJ2-7; D remains unclear. CDR3 length: 10 residues. The ends were cut back, 0 bases at V and 9 bases at J, with 3 bases in the middle. Germline CDR1 and CDR2: LGHNA and YSLEER. As DNA, the CDR3 is TGCGCCAGCAGCCAAGACGGGCAGTACGTC. Amino acid sequence: CASSQDGQYV.

The rearrangement links TRBV24-1 to TRBJ2-7; D is possibly TRBD1 or TRBD2 (6 bases each). CDR1 KGHDR and CDR2 SFDVKD come from the germline V gene. V dropped 12 bases and J dropped 5 bases, with 22 bases sitting between them. The CDR3 contains 14 residues. The CDR3 coding sequence is TGTGCCCCTCGGCGGGACATCCCTTTCCACGAGCAGTACGTC. Translation: CAPRRDIPFHEQYV.

V is TRBV5-5 and J is TRBJ2-7, with 7 bases matching TRBD1. This CDR3 region has 14 residues. V lost 3 bases and J lost 3; bases outside the gene matches: 6. Germline values: CDR1 SGHKS, CDR2 YYEKEE (reference sequence). CDR3 in DNA: TGTGCCAGCAGCTCTCGCCGGGACAGCTACGAGCAGTACGTC. It is translated as CASSSRRDSYEQYV.

In its sample, this clone was seen a few times. This chain links TRBV27 with TRBJ2-3; D is possibly TRBD1 (6 bases). Per the germline V gene, CDR1 is MNHEY and CDR2 is SMNVEV (reference sequence). CDR3 length equals 18 residues. V shed 3 bases and J shed 3 bases, with 22 bases lying between them. In DNA, the CDR3 is TGTGCCAGCAGTTTTTCACCCGGGACACCTCCCGCAACAGATACGCAGTATTTT. Translating it yields CASSFSPGTPPATDTQYF.

V usage is TRBV5-1 and J usage is TRBJ1-1; a weak D match, TRBD1 (6 bases). Germline V lookup: CDR1 SGHRS, CDR2 YFSETQ. This CDR3 has 15 amino acids. The V and J ends lost 4 bases and 1 base respectively, with 14 bases between them. Written as DNA, the CDR3 is TGCGCCAGCAGCACCTCGGGACAAGAGAACACTGAAGCTTTCTTT. Its translation: CASSTSGQENTEAFF.

The chain uses TRBV3-1 (or the pseudogene TRBV3-2) and TRBJ2-5, with 7 bases aligning to TRBD1. The CDR3 runs to 18 residues. The junction had 12 bases not matched to a gene; V was cut back by 0 bases and J by 2 bases. Germline V gene data show CDR1 as LGHDT and CDR2 as YNNKEL (reference sequence). CDR3 bases: TGTGCCAGCAGCCAAGATGGCCGACAGGGTTTCGAACAAGAGACCCAGTACTTC. Translated: CASSQDGRQGFEQETQYF.

This rearrangement joins TRBV2 to TRBJ2-4; 9 nucleotides agree with TRBD1. The ends lost 4 bases at V and 6 bases at J; junction bases unmatched: 10. The germline gives CDR1 SNHLY, CDR2 FYNNEI. This CDR3 has 16 amino acids. The CDR3 is CASSALGQGVGNIQYF. In nucleotides, the CDR3 is TGTGCCAGCAGTGCCTTGGGACAGGGAGTTGGAAACATTCAGTACTTC.

This clone was seen more than once but under ten times. The chain links TRBV10-1 to TRBJ1-5; no reliable D call. V lost 10 bases, J lost 6 bases, and 13 bases lay in between. The CDR3 covers 12 residues. The germline V gene encodes CDR1 WNHNN and CDR2 SYGVQD (reference sequence). The CDR3: CATPGIGQPQHF. CDR3 nucleotide sequence: TGCGCCACCCCGGGCATCGGTCAGCCCCAGCATTTT.

The chain is built from TRBV18 and TRBJ2-5; D is perhaps TRBD2 (6 bases). The V gene lost 6 bases and the J gene lost 0 bases, with 11 bases spanning the gap. From germline, CDR1 is KGHSH and CDR2 LQKENI. The CDR3 length is 14 residues. CDR3 amino acids: CASSGLLYQETQYF. The CDR3 coding sequence is TGTGCCAGCTCGGGACTCCTCTACCAAGAGACCCAGTACTTC.

This CDR3 is CASSERGSSYNEQFF. CDR3 nucleotide sequence: TGTGCCAGCAGTGAACGGGGGAGCTCCTACAATGAGCAGTTCTTC. The V call is TRBV2, the J call TRBJ2-1; the D gene is possibly TRBD2 (6 bases). The germline gives CDR1 SNHLY, CDR2 FYNNEI. The ends were cut back, 2 bases at V and 0 bases at J, with 8 bases in the middle. This CDR3 spans 15 amino acids.

The rearrangement uses TRBV5-1 and TRBJ1-1; 11 bases match TRBD1. Germline V CDR1 and CDR2: SGHRS, YFSETQ. After removal of 4 bases from V and 1 base from J, the junction contained 6 bases not matched to a gene. This CDR3 is 16 amino acids long. CDR3 nucleotide sequence: TGCGCCAGCAGCCTAACCGGGACAGGGGGGAACACTGAAGCTTTCTTT. The encoded protein is CASSLTGTGGNTEAFF.

This chain joins TRBV18 and TRBJ2-3, with D possibly TRBD1 on 6 matching bases. CDR3 size: 17 residues. Trimming left V 3 bases short and J 0 bases short, with 16 bases between. Per the germline V gene, CDR1 is KGHSH and CDR2 is LQKENI. The CDR3 sequence: CASSPRLAGVSTDTQYF. CDR3 sequence (DNA): TGTGCCAGCTCACCCCGCCTGGCAGGGGTTAGCACAGATACGCAGTATTTT.

This clone turned up a few times. This chain connects TRBV19 to TRBJ2-3; 7 nucleotides line up with TRBD2. This CDR3 has 16 residues. Trimming took 7 bases from V and 2 from J; bases not matched to a gene: 12. CDR1 LNHDA and CDR2 SQIVND come from the germline V gene (reference sequence). As DNA, the CDR3 is TGTGCCAGTACCAATGGACGGCGGGGGAACACAGATACGCAGTATTTT. This codes for CASTNGRRGNTDTQYF.